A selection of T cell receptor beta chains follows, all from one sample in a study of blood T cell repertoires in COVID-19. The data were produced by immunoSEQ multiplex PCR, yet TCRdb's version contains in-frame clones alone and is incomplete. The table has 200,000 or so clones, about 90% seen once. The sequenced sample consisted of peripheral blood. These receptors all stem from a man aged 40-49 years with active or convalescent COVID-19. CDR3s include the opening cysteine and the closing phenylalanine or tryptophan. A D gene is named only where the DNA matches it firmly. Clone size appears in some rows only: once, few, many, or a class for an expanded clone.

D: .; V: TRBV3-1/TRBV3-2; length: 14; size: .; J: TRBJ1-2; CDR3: CASSQDLRHYGYTF; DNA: TGTGCCAGCAGCCAAGACTTGCGGCACTATGGCTACACCTTC
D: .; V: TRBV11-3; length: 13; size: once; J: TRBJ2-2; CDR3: CASSRDITGELFF; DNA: TGTGCCAGCAGCCGAGACATCACCGGGGAGCTGTTTTTT
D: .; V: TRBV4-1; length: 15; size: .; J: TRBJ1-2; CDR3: CASSQVNSLDYGYTF; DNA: TGCGCCAGCAGCCAAGTAAACAGTCTGGACTATGGCTACACCTTC
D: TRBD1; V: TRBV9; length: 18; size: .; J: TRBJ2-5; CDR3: CASSVTPQIRTGQETQYF; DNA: TGTGCCAGCAGCGTGACGCCCCAGATTCGGACAGGCCAAGAGACCCAGTACTTC
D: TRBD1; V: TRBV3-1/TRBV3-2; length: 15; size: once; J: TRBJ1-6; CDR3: CASSHLGTDNSPLHF; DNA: TGTGCCAGCAGCCACCTCGGGACAGATAATTCACCCCTCCACTTT
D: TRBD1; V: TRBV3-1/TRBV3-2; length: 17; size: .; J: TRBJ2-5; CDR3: CASSPSWDRGPQETQYF; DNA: TGTGCCAGCAGCCCCTCATGGGACAGGGGTCCTCAAGAGACCCAGTACTTC
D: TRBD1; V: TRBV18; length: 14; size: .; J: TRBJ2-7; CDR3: CASSPSGQMYEQYF; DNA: TGTGCCAGCTCACCATCGGGACAGATGTACGAGCAGTACTTC
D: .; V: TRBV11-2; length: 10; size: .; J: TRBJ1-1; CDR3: CASSLRKAFF; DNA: TGTGCCAGCAGCTTGAGGAAAGCTTTCTTT
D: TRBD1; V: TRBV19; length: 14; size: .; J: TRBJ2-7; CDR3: CASSTPGGGYEQYF; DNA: TGTGCCAGTAGTACCCCAGGGGGCGGTTACGAGCAGTACTTC
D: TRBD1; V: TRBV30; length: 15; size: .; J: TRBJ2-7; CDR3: CAWRERAQGAYEQYF; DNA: TGTGCCTGGAGGGAACGAGCGCAGGGGGCCTACGAGCAGTACTTC
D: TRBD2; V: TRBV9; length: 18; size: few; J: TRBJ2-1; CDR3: CASSVVEFGREGRYEQFF; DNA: TGTGCCAGCAGCGTAGTGGAATTTGGGCGGGAGGGCCGATATGAGCAGTTCTTC
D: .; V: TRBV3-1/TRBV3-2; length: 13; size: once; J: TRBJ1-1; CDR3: CASSLGRNTEAFF; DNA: TGTGCCAGCAGCCTGGGGAGGAACACTGAAGCTTTCTTT
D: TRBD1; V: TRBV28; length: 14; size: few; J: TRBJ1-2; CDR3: CASSKDRGRRGYTF; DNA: TGTGCCAGCAGCAAGGACAGGGGGAGGAGAGGCTACACCTTC
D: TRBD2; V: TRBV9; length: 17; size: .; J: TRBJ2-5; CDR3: CASSAHLVSGTQETQYF; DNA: TGTGCCAGCAGCGCCCATCTTGTTAGCGGGACGCAAGAGACCCAGTACTTC
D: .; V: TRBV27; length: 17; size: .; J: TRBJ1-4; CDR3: CASSPPGPLRANEKLFF; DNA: TGTGCCAGCAGTCCTCCTGGTCCCCTACGGGCTAATGAAAAACTGTTTTTT
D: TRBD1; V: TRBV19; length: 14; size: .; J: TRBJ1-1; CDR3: CASSLTGLGTEAFF; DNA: TGTGCCAGTAGTTTGACAGGGTTAGGTACTGAAGCTTTCTTT
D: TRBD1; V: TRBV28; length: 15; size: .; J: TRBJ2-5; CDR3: CASSLGTGNEETQYF; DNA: TGTGCCAGCAGTTTAGGGACAGGGAACGAAGAGACCCAGTACTTC
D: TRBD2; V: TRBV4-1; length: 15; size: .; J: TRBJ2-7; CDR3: CASSQGLAGGYEQYF; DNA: TGCGCCAGCAGCCAAGGGCTAGCGGGCGGATACGAGCAGTACTTC
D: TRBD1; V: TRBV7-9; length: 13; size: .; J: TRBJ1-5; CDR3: CASDRGSNQPQHF; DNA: TGTGCCAGCGACAGGGGGAGCAATCAGCCCCAGCATTTT
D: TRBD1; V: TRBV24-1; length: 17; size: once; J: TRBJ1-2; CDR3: CATSDSEITGGAYGYTF; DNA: TGTGCCACCAGTGACTCGGAAATAACAGGGGGCGCTTATGGCTACACCTTC
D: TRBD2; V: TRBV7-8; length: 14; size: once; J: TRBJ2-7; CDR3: CASTLTSGSYEQYF; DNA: TGTGCCAGCACGTTGACTAGCGGGAGCTACGAGCAGTACTTC
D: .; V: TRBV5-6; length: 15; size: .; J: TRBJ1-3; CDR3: CASSLVGASGNTIYF; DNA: TGTGCCAGCAGCTTAGTCGGTGCCTCTGGAAACACCATATATTTT
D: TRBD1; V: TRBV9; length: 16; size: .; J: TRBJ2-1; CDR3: CASSLLGQGAFNEQFF; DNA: TGTGCCAGCAGCTTGCTGGGACAGGGGGCGTTTAATGAGCAGTTCTTC
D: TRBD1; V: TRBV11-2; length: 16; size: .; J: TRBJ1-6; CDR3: CASSLTGGIFNSPLHF; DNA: TGTGCCAGCAGCTTGACAGGGGGTATTTTTAATTCACCCCTCCACTTT
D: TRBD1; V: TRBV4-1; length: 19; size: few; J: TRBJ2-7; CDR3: CASSMGRVARRQGVYEQYF; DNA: TGCGCCAGCAGCATGGGGCGAGTGGCAAGGCGCCAGGGGGTATACGAGCAGTACTTC